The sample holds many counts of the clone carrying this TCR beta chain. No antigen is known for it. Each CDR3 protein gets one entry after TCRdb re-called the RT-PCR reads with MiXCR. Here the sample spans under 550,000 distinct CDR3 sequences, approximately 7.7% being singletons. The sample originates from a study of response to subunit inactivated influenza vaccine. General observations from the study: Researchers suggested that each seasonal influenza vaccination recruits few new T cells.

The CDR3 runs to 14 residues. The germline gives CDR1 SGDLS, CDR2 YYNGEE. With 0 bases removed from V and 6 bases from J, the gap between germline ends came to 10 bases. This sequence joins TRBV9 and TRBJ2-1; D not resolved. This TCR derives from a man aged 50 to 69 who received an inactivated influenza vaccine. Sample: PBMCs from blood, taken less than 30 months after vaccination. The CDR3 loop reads CASSVVPSPNEQFF. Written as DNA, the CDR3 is TGTGCCAGCAGCGTAGTTCCCAGCCCCAATGAGCAGTTCTTC.